This T cell receptor (beta chain) was sequenced in a study of human T cells and chemical hapten exposure. Germline V gene data show CDR1 as GTSNPN and CDR2 as SVGIG (reference sequence). The CDR3 covers 14 residues. J gave up 5 bases and V 2 bases, and 5 bases lay outside the gene matches. TCRdb re-called the RACE reads through MiXCR, storing one row per CDR3 protein. The sample includes roughly 180,000 distinct CDR3 sequences, 14% of them seen just once. Points on this clonotype: Its matching antigen is unknown.

Time point here: patch test 1, 2 weeks after DPC sensitization. The treatment is: therapeutic diphenylcyclopropenone sensitization with weekly scalp DPC. Study-wide results and limits: Expanded TCRs clustered into significantly more large CDR3 similarity groups than controls, the analysis revealed.

The chain couples TRBV30 to TRBJ1-1, with TRBD1 identical over 10 bases. The sample here was whole blood, taken in connection with sensitization to the hapten diphenylcyclopropenone (DPC). The TCR sequence derives from a woman aged 25 to 39 with alopecia areata. Some clones in this sample may be carry-over from other donors' samples. The CDR3 is CAWSTDRGLTEAFF. In DNA, the CDR3 is TGTGCCTGGAGTACCGACAGGGGGCTGACTGAAGCTTTCTTT.